This TCR beta chain was identified during a study of T cell repertoires in aging, cancer and after chemotherapy. Peripheral blood genomic DNA, not sorted cells or RNA, was the template. This clonotype turned up a few times. Its specificity is unknown. Germline assignment: CDR1 SEHNR and CDR2 FQNEAQ (reference sequence). This CDR3 spans 14 amino acids. The V end lost 1 base, the J end lost 1 base, and 6 bases lay between the germline ends. Rearranged V-D-J TRB sequences were amplified with a mixed TRB-A/B primer pool. TCRdb ran MiXCR on the multiplex PCR reads and lists one entry per CDR3 protein. In the table there are approximately 1,800 distinct CDR3 sequences, over 20% of which are singletons. Study-wide results and limits: Age-matched healthy donors had significantly more diverse, less clonal blood TCR repertoires than untreated cancer patients.

The clonotype originates from a human donor with a blood cancer. Sequencing was carried out using blood. The J gene is TRBJ2-3, the V gene TRBV7-9; D call uncertain. CDR3 bases: TGTGCCAGCAGCTTAGTATGGGGCACAGATACGCAGTATTTT. Protein: CASSLVWGTDTQYF.